This note documents a single TCR beta chain sequence. Its target is not known. J was trimmed by 1 base and V by 6 bases; bases with no gene match: 4. The CDR3 covers 16 residues. Germline V gene data show CDR1 as MDHEN and CDR2 as SYDVKM. The data derive from a study of OX40 agonist ivuxolimab in advanced cancers. Study at large: Ivuxolimab is a fully human IgG2 antibody that activates OX40 (CD134). Study-wide findings and caveats: Among the nonresponders, some also had low normalized T-cell clonal expansion. Fewer expanded clones were found on average in CD4+ than in CD8+ T cells.

TCRdb's copy holds only in-frame clones and misses some; the assay was immunoSEQ multiplex PCR. The sample includes 50,000 or so clones, approximately 89% of them seen just once. The sequence was collected from an adult with an advanced solid tumor such as melanoma, head and neck, liver or kidney cancer. The sequencing used CD4+ or CD8+ T cells sorted from blood, collected in a trial of the OX40 agonist ivuxolimab. This chain links TRBV28 with TRBJ2-7, with 15 bases lining up with TRBD2. The chain's CDR3 is CASRGLAGGASYEQYF. The CDR3 DNA is TGTGCCAGCAGGGGACTAGCGGGGGGAGCATCCTACGAGCAGTACTTC.